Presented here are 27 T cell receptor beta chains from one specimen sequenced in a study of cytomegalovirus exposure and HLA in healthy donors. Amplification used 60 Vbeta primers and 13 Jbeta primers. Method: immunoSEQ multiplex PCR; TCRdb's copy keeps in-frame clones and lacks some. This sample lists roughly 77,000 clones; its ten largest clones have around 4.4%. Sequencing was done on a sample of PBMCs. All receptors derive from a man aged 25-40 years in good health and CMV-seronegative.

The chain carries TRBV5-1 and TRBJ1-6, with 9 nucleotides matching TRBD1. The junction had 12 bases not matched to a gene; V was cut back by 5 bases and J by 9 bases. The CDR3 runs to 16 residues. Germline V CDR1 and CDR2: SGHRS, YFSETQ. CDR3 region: CASRPGTGSGSSPLHF. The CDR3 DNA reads TGCGCCAGCAGACCCGGGACAGGGAGCGGGTCTTCACCCCTCCACTTT.

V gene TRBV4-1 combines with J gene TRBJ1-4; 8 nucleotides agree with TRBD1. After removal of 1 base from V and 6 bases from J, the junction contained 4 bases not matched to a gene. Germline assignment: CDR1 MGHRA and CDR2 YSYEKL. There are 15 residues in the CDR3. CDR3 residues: CASSQAGGADEKLFF. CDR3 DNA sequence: TGCGCCAGCAGCCAAGCAGGGGGCGCAGATGAAAAACTGTTTTTT.

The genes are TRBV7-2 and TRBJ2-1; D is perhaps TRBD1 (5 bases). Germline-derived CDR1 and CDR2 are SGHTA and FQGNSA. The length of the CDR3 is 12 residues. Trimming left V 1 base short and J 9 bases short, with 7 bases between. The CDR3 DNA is TGTGCCAGCAGCTTAGACAGGCGTGAGCAGTTCTTC. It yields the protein CASSLDRREQFF.

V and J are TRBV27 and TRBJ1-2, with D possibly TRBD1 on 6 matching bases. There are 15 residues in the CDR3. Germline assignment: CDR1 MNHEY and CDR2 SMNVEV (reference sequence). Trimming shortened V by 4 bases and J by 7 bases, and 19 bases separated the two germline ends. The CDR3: CASSSSDSFTRGYTF. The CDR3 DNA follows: TGTGCCAGCAGTTCGTCGGACAGCTTCACGCGTGGCTACACCTTC.

The CDR3 reads CASSYSQHYGYTF. The DNA of the CDR3 is TGTGCCAGCAGTTACTCACAGCACTATGGCTACACCTTC. The V gene is TRBV6-5, the J gene TRBJ1-2, with D hard to call. The germline V gene encodes CDR1 MNHEY and CDR2 SVGAGI. CDR3 length: 13 amino acids. Trimming pared 0 bases from V and 3 bases from J, leaving 5 bases between.

For the CDR3, the DNA is TGTGCCAGCAGTGACAGGACAGGGGGCTACGAGCAGTACTTC. Amino acids: CASSDRTGGYEQYF. V gene TRBV2 combines with J gene TRBJ2-7; TRBD1 agrees at 10 bases. CDR3 size: 14 residues. With 3 bases clipped from V and 3 bases from J, the junction kept 2 bases outside the gene matches. Looked up from germline, CDR1 is SNHLY and CDR2 is FYNNEI.

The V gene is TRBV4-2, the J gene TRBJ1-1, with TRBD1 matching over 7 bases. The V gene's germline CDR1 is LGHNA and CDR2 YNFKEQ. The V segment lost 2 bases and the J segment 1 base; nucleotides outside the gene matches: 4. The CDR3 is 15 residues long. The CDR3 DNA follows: TGTGCCAGCAGCCAATACAGGGGTGGGAACACTGAAGCTTTCTTT. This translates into CASSQYRGGNTEAFF.

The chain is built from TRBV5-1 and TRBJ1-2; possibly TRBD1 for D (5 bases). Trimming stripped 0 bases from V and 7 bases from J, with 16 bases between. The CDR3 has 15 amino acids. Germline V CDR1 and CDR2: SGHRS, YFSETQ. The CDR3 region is CASSLGQWNGAGYTF. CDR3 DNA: TGCGCCAGCAGCTTGGGACAGTGGAACGGAGCTGGCTACACCTTC.

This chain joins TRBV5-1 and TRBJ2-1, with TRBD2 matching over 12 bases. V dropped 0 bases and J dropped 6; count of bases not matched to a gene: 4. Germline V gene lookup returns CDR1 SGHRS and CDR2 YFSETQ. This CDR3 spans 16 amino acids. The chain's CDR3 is CASSLGLTSGGNEQFF. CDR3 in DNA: TGCGCCAGCAGCTTGGGGCTGACTAGCGGGGGCAATGAGCAGTTCTTC.

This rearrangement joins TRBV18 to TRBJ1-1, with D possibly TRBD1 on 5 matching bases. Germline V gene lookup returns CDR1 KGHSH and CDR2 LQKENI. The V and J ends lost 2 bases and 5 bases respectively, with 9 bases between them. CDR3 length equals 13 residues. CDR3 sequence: CASSPEGRTEAFF. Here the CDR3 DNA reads TGTGCCAGCTCACCAGAGGGGAGGACTGAAGCTTTCTTT.

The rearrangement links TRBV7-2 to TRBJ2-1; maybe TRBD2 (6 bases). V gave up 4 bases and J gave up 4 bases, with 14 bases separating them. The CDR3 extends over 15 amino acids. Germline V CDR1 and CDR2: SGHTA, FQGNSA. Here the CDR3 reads CASSWDRDSYNEQFF. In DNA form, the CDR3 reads TGTGCCAGCAGCTGGGACCGGGACTCGTACAATGAGCAGTTCTTC.

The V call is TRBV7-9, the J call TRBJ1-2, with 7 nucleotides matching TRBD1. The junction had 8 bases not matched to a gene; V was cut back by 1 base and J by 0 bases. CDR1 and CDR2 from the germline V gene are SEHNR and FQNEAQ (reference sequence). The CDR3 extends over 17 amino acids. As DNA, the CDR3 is TGTGCCAGCAGCTTAGTCAGGGGGGACCACACTAACTATGGCTACACCTTC. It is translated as CASSLVRGDHTNYGYTF.

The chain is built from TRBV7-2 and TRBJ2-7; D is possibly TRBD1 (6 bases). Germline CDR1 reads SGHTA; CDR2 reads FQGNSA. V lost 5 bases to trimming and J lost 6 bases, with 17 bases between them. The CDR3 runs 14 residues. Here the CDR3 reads CASSVSPQGREQYF. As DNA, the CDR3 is TGTGCCAGCAGCGTCAGTCCACAGGGACGCGAGCAGTACTTC.

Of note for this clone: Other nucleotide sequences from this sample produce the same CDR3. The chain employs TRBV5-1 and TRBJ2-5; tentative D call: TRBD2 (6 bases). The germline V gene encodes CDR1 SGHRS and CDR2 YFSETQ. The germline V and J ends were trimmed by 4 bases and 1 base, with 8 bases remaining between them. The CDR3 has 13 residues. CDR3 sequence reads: CASSREVQETQYF. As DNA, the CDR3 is TGCGCCAGCAGCAGGGAGGTCCAAGAGACCCAGTACTTC.

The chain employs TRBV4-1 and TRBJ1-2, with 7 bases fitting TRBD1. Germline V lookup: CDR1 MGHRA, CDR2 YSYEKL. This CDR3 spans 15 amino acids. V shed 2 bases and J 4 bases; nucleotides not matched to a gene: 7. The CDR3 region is CASSQHQTGSYGYTF. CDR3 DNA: TGCGCCAGCAGCCAACACCAGACAGGGTCCTATGGCTACACCTTC.

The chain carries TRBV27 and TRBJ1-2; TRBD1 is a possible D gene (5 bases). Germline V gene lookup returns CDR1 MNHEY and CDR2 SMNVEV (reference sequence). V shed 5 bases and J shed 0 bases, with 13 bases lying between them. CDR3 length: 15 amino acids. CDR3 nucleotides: TGTGCCAGCAGTCACGACAGTCCAGCTAACTATGGCTACACCTTC. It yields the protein CASSHDSPANYGYTF.

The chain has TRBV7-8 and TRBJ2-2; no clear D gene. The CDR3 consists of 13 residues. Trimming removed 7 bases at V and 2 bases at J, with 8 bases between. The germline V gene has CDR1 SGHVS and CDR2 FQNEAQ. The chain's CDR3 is CASNALNTGELFF. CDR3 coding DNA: TGTGCCAGCAACGCCCTAAACACCGGGGAGCTGTTTTTT.

Written as DNA, the CDR3 is TGTGCCAGTAGTACTGAACGACAGGGTGGAAATCAGCCCCAGCATTTT. Protein: CASSTERQGGNQPQHF. The chain is built from TRBV19 and TRBJ1-5; 7 nucleotides align to TRBD1. The V segment lost 4 bases and the J segment 4 bases; nucleotides outside the gene matches: 10. Germline V lookup: CDR1 LNHDA, CDR2 SQIVND (reference sequence). The CDR3 totals 16 residues.

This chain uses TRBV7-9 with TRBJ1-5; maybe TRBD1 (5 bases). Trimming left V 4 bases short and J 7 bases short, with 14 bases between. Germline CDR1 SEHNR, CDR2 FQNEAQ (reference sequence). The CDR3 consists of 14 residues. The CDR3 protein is CASSSGGTWQPQHF. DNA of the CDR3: TGTGCCAGCAGCTCCGGGGGGACTTGGCAGCCCCAGCATTTT.

The CDR3 reads CASSQGHLLSSYNEQFF. The DNA of the CDR3 is TGCGCCAGCAGCCAAGGACACCTCCTGTCCTCCTACAATGAGCAGTTCTTC. The chain combines TRBV4-1 with TRBJ2-1; no clear D. This CDR3 has 17 residues. Germline CDR1 is MGHRA and CDR2 is YSYEKL. The V gene lost 1 base and the J gene lost 0 bases, with 13 bases spanning the gap.

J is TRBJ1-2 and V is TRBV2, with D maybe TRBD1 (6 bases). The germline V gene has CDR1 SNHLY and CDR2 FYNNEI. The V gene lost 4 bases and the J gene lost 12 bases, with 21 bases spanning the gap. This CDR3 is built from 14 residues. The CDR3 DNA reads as TGTGCCAGCAGTGCAATCGGAAGGACAGTTCGCCACACCTTC. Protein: CASSAIGRTVRHTF.

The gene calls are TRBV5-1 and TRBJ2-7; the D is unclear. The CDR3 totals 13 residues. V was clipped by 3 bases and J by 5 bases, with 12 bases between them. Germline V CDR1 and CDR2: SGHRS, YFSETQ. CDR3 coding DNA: TGCGCCAGCAGCTCGGGTCCCGGCGACGAGCAGTACTTC. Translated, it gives CASSSGPGDEQYF.

The DNA for the CDR3 is TGTGCCAGCAGCGAGTCAGGGGGAGATACGCAGTATTTT. This translates into CASSESGGDTQYF. The J gene is TRBJ2-3, the V gene TRBV7-2, with TRBD1 matching 7 bases. J gave up 5 bases and V 5 bases, and 4 bases lay outside the gene matches. Germline CDR1 SGHTA, CDR2 FQGNSA. The CDR3 spans 13 residues.

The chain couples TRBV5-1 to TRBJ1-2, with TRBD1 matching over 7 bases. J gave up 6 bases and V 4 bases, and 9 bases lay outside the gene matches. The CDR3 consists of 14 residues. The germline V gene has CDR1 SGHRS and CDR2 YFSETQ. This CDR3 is CASSPGLRGDGYTF. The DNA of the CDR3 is TGCGCCAGCAGCCCGGGGCTCAGGGGGGATGGCTACACCTTC.

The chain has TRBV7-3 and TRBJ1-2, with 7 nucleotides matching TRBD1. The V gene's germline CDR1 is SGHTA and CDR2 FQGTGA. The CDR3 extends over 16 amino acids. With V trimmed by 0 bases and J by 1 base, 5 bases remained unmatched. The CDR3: CASSLTATGFNYGYTF. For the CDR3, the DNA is TGTGCCAGCAGCTTAACTGCGACAGGGTTTAACTATGGCTACACCTTC.

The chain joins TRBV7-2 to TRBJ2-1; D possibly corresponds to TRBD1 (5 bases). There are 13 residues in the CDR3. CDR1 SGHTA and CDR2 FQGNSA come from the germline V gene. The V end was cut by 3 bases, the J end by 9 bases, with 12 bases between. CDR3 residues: CASSFRAQGEQFF. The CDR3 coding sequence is TGTGCCAGCAGCTTCCGGGCCCAGGGTGAGCAGTTCTTC.

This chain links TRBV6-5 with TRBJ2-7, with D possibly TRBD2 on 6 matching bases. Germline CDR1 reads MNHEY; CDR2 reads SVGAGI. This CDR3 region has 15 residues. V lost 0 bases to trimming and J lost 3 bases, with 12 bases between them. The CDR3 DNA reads TGTGCCAGCAGTTACTCGGGCGGGACGGTCTACGAGCAGTACTTC. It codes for CASSYSGGTVYEQYF.